The 16 T cell receptor beta chains below come from one sample, sequenced in a study of immune heterogeneity within non-small cell lung tumors. Template input was genomic DNA from bulk tumor (around 610 ng per sample). Several spatially distant biopsies were obtained per primary tumor intraoperatively. These patients got curative surgery after being newly diagnosed with untreated non-small cell lung cancer. With 32 V and 13 J primers, multiplex PCR amplified the TCR beta CDR3. TCRdb re-called the multiplex PCR reads through MiXCR, storing one row per CDR3 protein. The table records roughly 2,900 distinct CDR3 sequences, less than 30% of them present only once. The sample taken for sequencing was lung tumor tissue. These receptors were taken from a female donor with non-small cell lung cancer.

This clonotype is labeled medium-sized. This chain links TRBV7-2 with TRBJ2-7; TRBD1 or TRBD2 may be the D gene (6 bases each). The CDR3 totals 13 residues. V was cut by 1 base and J by 5 bases, with 9 bases left in between. Looked up from germline, CDR1 is SGHTA and CDR2 is FQGNSA. CDR3 bases: TGTGCCAGCAGCTTAGTAGGGGGGAACGAGCAGTACTTC. This gives the protein CASSLVGGNEQYF.

The genes are TRBV19 and TRBJ2-3; 11 positions match TRBD1. The CDR3 length is 17 residues. Germline V CDR1 and CDR2: LNHDA, SQIVND (reference sequence). Losses at the gene ends were 3 bases for V and 2 bases for J; bases not matched to a gene: 7. CDR3 in DNA: TGTGCCAGTAGTATCCTCGGACAGGGGGCGAACACAGATACGCAGTATTTT. This gives the protein CASSILGQGANTDTQYF.

This clonotype is large. The chain employs TRBV30 and TRBJ1-1; possibly TRBD1 for D (6 bases). Germline assignment: CDR1 GTSNPN and CDR2 SVGIG (reference sequence). V lost 2 bases and J lost 0, with 7 bases in between. This CDR3 comprises 13 residues. DNA of the CDR3: TGTGCCTGGAGTAGGGGGGTGAACACTGAAGCTTTCTTT. This codes for CAWSRGVNTEAFF. The whole variable domain, filled in from reference TRBV30 and TRBJ1-1, reads SQTIHQWPATLVQPVGSPLSLECTVEGTSNPNLYWYRQAAGRGLQLLFYSVGIGQISSEVPQNLSASRPQDRQFILSSKKLLLSDSGFYLCAWSRGVNTEAFFGQGTRLTVV.

A word on this clonotype: A single base separates this from a much larger clone, so it may be a read error. The CDR3 here is CASRRDRGYYGHTF. CDR3 sequence (DNA): TGTGCCAGCAGGAGGGACAGGGGTTACTATGGCCACACCTTC. The rearrangement uses TRBV27 and TRBJ1-2; 10 bases line up with TRBD1. Looked up from germline, CDR1 is MNHEY and CDR2 is SMNVEV (reference sequence). The CDR3 has 14 amino acids.

The table lists this clonotype with a few counts. The chain combines TRBV12-3 or TRBV12-4 with TRBJ1-1; D not resolved. V was cut by 0 bases and J by 11 bases, with 7 bases left in between. This CDR3 is 11 amino acids long. The CDR3: CASSLARQAFF. The CDR3 nucleotides are TGTGCCAGCAGTTTAGCGCGTCAGGCTTTCTTT.

The chain couples TRBV7-3 to TRBJ2-1, with a weak D call TRBD1 (6 bases). Germline V gives CDR1 SGHTA, CDR2 FQGTGA. The germline V and J ends were trimmed by 4 bases and 3 bases, with 16 bases remaining between them. The CDR3 spans 16 residues. CDR3 sequence reads: CASSSLGGLGYNEQFF. As DNA, the CDR3 is TGTGCCAGCAGCTCGCTTGGGGGCCTTGGCTACAATGAGCAGTTCTTC.

In its sample, this clonotype is medium-sized (0.01 to 0.1%). The CDR3, as DNA: TGTGCCAGCCCTTCGGGGACAGGGAAAGGCTACACCTTC. Its protein is CASPSGTGKGYTF. The rearrangement joins TRBV12-3 or TRBV12-4 to TRBJ1-2, with 9 bases fitting TRBD1. The CDR3 extends over 13 amino acids. The V gene end was trimmed by 8 bases and the J gene end by 8 bases; junction bases not matched to a gene: 9.

Relative to its sample, this clonotype is medium-sized. CDR3 residues: CASSPDRVYEQYF. DNA of the CDR3: TGCGCCAGCAGCCCGGACAGGGTTTACGAGCAGTACTTC. The chain has TRBV5-1 and TRBJ2-7; 8 bases match TRBD1. The germline gives CDR1 SGHRS, CDR2 YFSETQ. J was trimmed by 4 bases and V by 4 bases; bases with no gene match: 4. This CDR3 is built from 13 residues.

Judged by abundance, this clonotype is medium-sized. The J gene is TRBJ2-7, the V gene TRBV2; a weak D match, TRBD2 (6 bases). The CDR3 has 13 residues. V lost 4 bases to trimming and J lost 7 bases, with 14 bases between them. CDR1 is SNHLY, CDR2 FYNNEI, per germline. The CDR3 protein is CASSGAGFREQYF. CDR3 in DNA: TGTGCCAGCAGTGGGGCGGGGTTCAGGGAGCAGTACTTC.

Relative to its sample, this clonotype is large. The chain recombines TRBV15 with TRBJ2-1; the match to TRBD2 covers 10 bases. V was pared by 8 bases and J by 3 bases, with 1 base of the junction left unmatched. Germline lookup yields CDR1 LNHNV and CDR2 YYDKDF (reference sequence). The CDR3 covers 13 residues. This CDR3 reads CATASGSYNEQFF. The CDR3 DNA sequence: TGTGCCACCGCTAGCGGGAGCTACAATGAGCAGTTCTTC.

There are a few counts of this clonotype. V gene TRBV6-6 combines with J gene TRBJ2-1, with D perhaps TRBD1 or TRBD2 (6 bases each). V lost 0 bases and J 8 bases, leaving 11 bases between the germline ends. The germline CDR1 and CDR2 sequences are MNHNY and SVGAGI (reference sequence). This CDR3 contains 14 residues. The DNA of the CDR3 is TGTGCCAGCAGTTACTCGGGGGGCTGGGATGAGCAGTTCTTC. It is translated as CASSYSGGWDEQFF.

The chain employs TRBV19 and TRBJ1-1, with 8 bases fitting TRBD1. There are 16 residues in the CDR3. J lost 7 bases, V lost 5 bases, and 15 bases had no gene match. CDR1 LNHDA and CDR2 SQIVND come from the germline V gene (reference sequence). For the CDR3, the DNA is TGTGCCAGTAGTGCCGGGGGACAGGCGGGTTTTGTTGAAGCTTTCTTT. It is translated as CASSAGGQAGFVEAFF.

This clonotype is classed as medium-sized. This chain links TRBV28 with TRBJ2-1; TRBD2 aligns across 11 bases. This CDR3 region has 16 residues. The V gene end was trimmed by 5 bases and the J gene end by 6 bases; junction bases not matched to a gene: 9. The germline gives CDR1 MDHEN, CDR2 SYDVKM. This chain's CDR3 is CASSDVRTSGPNEQFF. The CDR3 bases are TGTGCCAGCAGTGACGTGAGGACTAGCGGGCCCAATGAGCAGTTCTTC.

This clonotype was detected a few times. The chain uses TRBV20-1 and TRBJ2-1; 7 bases match TRBD2. The length of the CDR3 is 14 residues. Germline CDR1 is DFQATT and CDR2 is SNEGSKA (reference sequence). Unmatched junction bases numbered 9, after V lost 3 bases and J lost 7 bases. CDR3 sequence (DNA): TGCAGTGCTAGGCTGGGGGGAGGGCCGAATGAGCAGTTCTTC. It specifies CSARLGGGPNEQFF.

The rearrangement links TRBV28 to TRBJ2-2; possibly TRBD1 for D (6 bases). Germline CDR1 MDHEN, CDR2 SYDVKM. The CDR3 has 13 residues. CDR3 loop: CDTTNRVTGELFF. CDR3 nucleotide sequence: TGTGACACTACAAACAGGGTGACCGGGGAGCTGTTTTTT. Based on the CDR3 plus reference TRBV28 and TRBJ2-2, the full variable domain is DVKVTQSSRYLVKRTGEKVFLECVQDMDHENMFWYRQDPGLGLRLIYFSYDVKMKEKGDIPEGYSVSREKKERFSLILESASTNQTSMYLCDTTNRVTGELFFGEGSRLTVL.

This clonotype was counted a few times. This chain links TRBV5-1 with TRBJ1-2; weak D call: TRBD1 (5 bases). Trimming took 0 bases from V and 6 from J, leaving 12 bases between them. The germline gives CDR1 SGHRS, CDR2 YFSETQ. The CDR3 totals 14 residues. CDR3 bases: TGCGCCAGCAGCTTGGGTCAGGGCATGGATGGCTACACCTTC. Translating it yields CASSLGQGMDGYTF. The full variable domain, completed using reference TRBV5-1 and TRBJ1-2, is KAGVTQTPRYLIKTRGQQVTLSCSPISGHRSVSWYQQTPGQGLQFLFEYFSETQRNKGNFPGRFSGRQFSNSRSEMNVSTLELGDSALYLCASSLGQGMDGYTFGSGTRLTVV.